Below are 29 T cell receptor beta chains sequenced from a single sample in a study of Graves' ophthalmopathy and Graves' hyperthyroidism (dated by TCRdb to 2017 to 2018). The run used an Illumina HiSeq 2000. For repertoire sequencing, the TCR beta CDR3 regions were amplified from RNA transcripts. The first round of RT-PCR was done with HTBI primers and the Qiagen OneStep RT-PCR kit, and was followed by a second round of multiplex PCR, then size selection and purification. TCRdb took the public reads, trimmed them with fastp at Q25, ran MiXCR for clone calling and kept in-frame beta chains. Each CDR3 protein appears once, grouped with its most common genes and DNA. The sample yields roughly 480,000 distinct CDR3 sequences; 13% to 15% were counted once. In total, the top ten clones hold 9.5% to 10% of the sample. The sample was blood. These receptors originate from a young woman with Graves' ophthalmopathy. Donor details come from another sample of the same person, matched by shared clones.

At least ten counts were recorded for this clonotype. The CDR3 loop reads CASSESNPGHKGHEQYF. The CDR3 DNA follows: TGCGCCAGCAGTGAGTCGAATCCGGGACACAAAGGGCACGAGCAGTACTTC. V gene TRBV10-1 combines with J gene TRBJ2-7, with a possible D match to TRBD1 (6 bases). The CDR3 spans 17 residues. With 0 bases removed from V and 5 bases from J, the gap between germline ends came to 20 bases. In germline, CDR1 is WNHNN, CDR2 SYGVQD (reference sequence).

In its sample, this clonotype was seen many times. The chain uses TRBV6-5 and TRBJ1-2; 9 bases line up with TRBD1. CDR1 is MNHEY, CDR2 SVGAGI, per germline. The trim removed 6 bases at V and 1 base at J, leaving 3 bases unmatched. The CDR3 has 14 amino acids. CDR3 DNA sequence: TGTGCCAGCAGAAAGGACAGGGGTAACTATGGCTACACCTTC. It specifies CASRKDRGNYGYTF.

This clonotype was seen many times. V is TRBV12-3 or TRBV12-4 and J is TRBJ1-1; a weak D match, TRBD1 (5 bases). The CDR3 is made up of 13 amino acids. V was pared by 4 bases and J by 6 bases, with 12 bases between. CDR3 region: CASSSPGVPEAFF. The DNA of the CDR3 is TGTGCCAGCAGTTCCCCGGGGGTTCCTGAAGCTTTCTTT.

This clonotype has a count of ten or more. The chain uses TRBV9 and TRBJ2-7, with D possibly being TRBD1 (6 bases). Trimming left V 3 bases short and J 7 bases short, with 14 bases between. This CDR3 has 13 amino acids. The V gene's germline CDR1 is SGDLS and CDR2 YYNGEE. This CDR3 is CASSAQPRGEQYF. In DNA, the CDR3 is TGTGCCAGCAGCGCCCAGCCCAGGGGTGAGCAGTACTTC.

The sample holds many counts of this clonotype. This sequence joins TRBV12-3 or TRBV12-4 and TRBJ2-5, with 9 bases fitting TRBD2. This CDR3 has 17 residues. The J segment lost 1 base and the V segment lost 1 base, leaving 7 bases of the junction unmatched. The CDR3 region has the DNA TGTGCCAGCAGTTTAGGGGTAGCGGGGGCCATCCAAGAGACCCAGTACTTC. It encodes CASSLGVAGAIQETQYF.

This clonotype was detected many times. This chain links TRBV12-3 or TRBV12-4 with TRBJ2-2; D uncertain. This CDR3 has 15 amino acids. The V and J ends lost 5 bases and 1 base respectively, with 11 bases between them. CDR3 region: CASSPRAQNTGELFF. Here the CDR3 DNA reads TGTGCCAGCAGTCCCCGGGCTCAGAACACCGGGGAGCTGTTTTTT.

This clonotype was detected ten times or more. The chain is built from TRBV12-3 or TRBV12-4 and TRBJ1-5; D is ambiguous. The germline V and J ends were trimmed by 8 bases and 7 bases, with 6 bases remaining between them. This CDR3 comprises 10 residues. The CDR3, as DNA: TGTGCCAGCCGCGGGCAGCCCCAGCATTTT. Its protein is CASRGQPQHF.

Ten or more counts support this clonotype. The chain combines TRBV2 with TRBJ2-2; D not certain. Germline-derived CDR1 and CDR2 are SNHLY and FYNNEI. CDR3 length equals 16 residues. Deletions cut 2 bases from V and 0 bases from J, with 10 bases between. The CDR3, as DNA: TGTGCCAGCAGTGAAAGGCGGCTGACGAACACCGGGGAGCTGTTTTTT. It codes for CASSERRLTNTGELFF. The full variable domain, rest sourced from reference TRBV2 and TRBJ2-2, is EPEVTQTPSHQVTQMGQEVILRCVPISNHLYFYWYRQILGQKVEFLVSFYNNEISEKSEIFDDQFSVERPDGSNFTLKIRSTKLEDSAMYFCASSERRLTNTGELFFGEGSRLTVL.

The CDR3 spells CATSRGGRQGGQPQHF. The CDR3 nucleotides are TGTGCCACCAGCAGAGGTGGAAGACAGGGAGGTCAGCCCCAGCATTTT. The chain uses TRBV15 and TRBJ1-5; 7 nucleotides match TRBD1. The CDR3 sequence is 16 residues long. Germline loops: CDR1 LNHNV, CDR2 YYDKDF (reference sequence). J lost 6 bases, V lost 1 base, and 9 bases had no gene match.

CDR3 nucleotide sequence: TGTGCCAGCAGTTCACCATGGGGGACAGGTTGGGCCCTTAACTATGGCTACACCTTC. Translated: CASSSPWGTGWALNYGYTF. V and J are TRBV28 and TRBJ1-2; 8 bases line up with TRBD1. J gave up 1 base and V 4 bases, and 17 bases lay outside the gene matches. The CDR3 is made up of 19 amino acids. Germline-derived CDR1 and CDR2 are MDHEN and SYDVKM.

This chain links TRBV6-1 with TRBJ2-7; 9 nucleotides line up with TRBD1. Germline CDR1 and CDR2: MNHNS and SASEGT. The CDR3 has 16 residues. J gave up 5 bases and V 6 bases, and 14 bases lay outside the gene matches. This CDR3 is CASSVTGTGTLHEQYF. The DNA for the CDR3 is TGTGCCAGCAGCGTAACCGGGACAGGGACTCTGCACGAGCAGTACTTC.

This clonotype was detected many times. The rearrangement links TRBV20-1 to TRBJ2-5, with 7 bases that match TRBD1. The V gene's germline CDR1 is DFQATT and CDR2 SNEGSKA (reference sequence). The CDR3 spans 15 residues. V was pared by 0 bases and J by 1 base, with 5 bases of the junction left unmatched. The CDR3 region is CSARDPAGGQETQYF. As DNA, the CDR3 is TGCAGTGCTAGAGATCCCGCAGGGGGCCAAGAGACCCAGTACTTC.

Ten or more counts support this clonotype. This chain connects TRBV4-1 to TRBJ2-5; tentative D call: TRBD1 (6 bases). The CDR3 contains 14 residues. The V and J ends lost 1 base and 4 bases respectively, with 10 bases between them. Germline V gene lookup returns CDR1 MGHRA and CDR2 YSYEKL. The chain's CDR3 is CASSQGNRVETQYF. CDR3 DNA sequence: TGCGCCAGCAGCCAAGGAAACAGGGTAGAGACCCAGTACTTC.

This clonotype was seen many times. V and J are TRBV4-1 and TRBJ2-2, with D possibly matching TRBD1 (5 bases). Trimming removed 3 bases at V and 5 bases at J, with 16 bases between. The CDR3 spans 16 residues. Looked up from germline, CDR1 is MGHRA and CDR2 is YSYEKL. CDR3 nucleotide sequence: TGCGCCAGCAGCCACTTAGGGGCCGGTCGTACCGGGGAGCTGTTTTTT. This translates into CASSHLGAGRTGELFF.

The chain combines TRBV6-1 with TRBJ2-7; D is perhaps TRBD1 or TRBD2 (5 bases each). Between the trimmed V and J ends, which lost 7 bases and 2 bases, there was a span of 12 bases. CDR3 length: 13 amino acids. Germline-derived CDR1 and CDR2 are MNHNS and SASEGT. The CDR3 DNA sequence: TGTGCCAGCACCGAAGCGGACACCTACGAGCAGTACTTC. It codes for CASTEADTYEQYF.

This clonotype has ten or more counts. The chain recombines TRBV3-1 with TRBJ1-6; D perhaps matches TRBD1 (6 bases). Germline lookup yields CDR1 LGHDT and CDR2 YNNKEL (reference sequence). The CDR3 covers 17 residues. Trimming left V 0 bases short and J 2 bases short, with 11 bases between. Written as DNA, the CDR3 is TGTGCCAGCAGCCAAGAAGGGGGGCTAGCCTATAATTCACCCCTCCACTTT. Amino acid sequence: CASSQEGGLAYNSPLHF. Variable domain in full (rest from reference TRBV3-1 and TRBJ1-6): DTAVSQTPKYLVTQMGNDKSIKCEQNLGHDTMYWYKQDSKKFLKIMFSYNNKELIINETVPNRFSPKSPDKAHLNLHINSLELGDSAVYFCASSQEGGLAYNSPLHFGNGTRLTVT.

The table lists this clonotype with many counts. The chain has TRBV5-1 and TRBJ1-5; D not certain. Looked up from germline, CDR1 is SGHRS and CDR2 is YFSETQ. V dropped 0 bases and J dropped 0 bases, with 10 bases sitting between them. There are 16 residues in the CDR3. CDR3 DNA: TGCGCCAGCAGCTTGGTGGGCAGCTATAGCAATCAGCCCCAGCATTTT. It translates to CASSLVGSYSNQPQHF.

The sample holds many counts of this clonotype. This sequence joins TRBV2 and TRBJ1-2; D remains unclear. There are 13 residues in the CDR3. Trimming took 2 bases from V and 3 from J, leaving 7 bases between them. Germline V gene data show CDR1 as SNHLY and CDR2 as FYNNEI. The CDR3 protein is CASSEWADYGYTF. For the CDR3, the DNA is TGTGCCAGCAGTGAATGGGCAGACTATGGCTACACCTTC.

Many counts were recorded for this clonotype. The rearrangement uses TRBV7-9 and TRBJ2-7; TRBD2 matches at 9 bases. Germline trimming cut 7 bases from V and 5 bases from J; bases unmatched to any gene: 12. This CDR3 has 15 residues. CDR1 is SEHNR, CDR2 FQNEAQ, per germline (reference sequence). In DNA, the CDR3 is TGTGCCAGCACCAAAATTAGCGGGAGATCCGACGAGCAGTACTTC. It specifies CASTKISGRSDEQYF.

The rearrangement uses TRBV12-3 or TRBV12-4 and TRBJ1-6; D is undetermined. The CDR3 extends over 14 amino acids. Between the trimmed V and J ends, which lost 5 bases and 4 bases, there was a span of 9 bases. The CDR3 loop is CASSPGVYNSPLHF. CDR3 DNA sequence: TGTGCCAGCAGTCCCGGGGTTTATAATTCACCCCTCCACTTT.

This clonotype was seen once. V usage is TRBV6-1 and J usage is TRBJ1-1; no definite D call. Germline V gene sequence: CDR1 MNHNS, CDR2 SASEGT. The germline V and J ends were trimmed by 6 bases and 11 bases, with 16 bases remaining between them. This CDR3 region has 12 residues. The CDR3 loop reads CASRIDTPSAFF. CDR3 coding DNA: TGTGCCAGCAGGATCGACACCCCCTCCGCTTTCTTT.

This clonotype has a handful of counts. The V and J genes are TRBV5-6 and TRBJ2-5; tentative D call: TRBD1 (6 bases). Germline CDR1 is SGHDT and CDR2 is YYEEEE. V was pared by 4 bases and J by 1 base, with 17 bases between. The CDR3 is 16 amino acids. The DNA for the CDR3 is TGTGCCAGCAGCCCGCGGGCAGGGGTTTCCCAAGAGACCCAGTACTTC. This translates into CASSPRAGVSQETQYF.

V is TRBV10-2 and J is TRBJ2-5; possible D gene TRBD2, 6 bases. Germline CDR1 is WSHSY and CDR2 is SAAADI. V lost 4 bases to trimming and J lost 3 bases, with 12 bases between them. CDR3 length equals 14 residues. CDR3 sequence reads: CASSATGVEETQYF. Here the CDR3 DNA reads TGCGCCAGCAGTGCGACGGGGGTAGAAGAGACCCAGTACTTC.

Concerning this clonotype: A much larger clone sits a single nucleotide away, making a read error possible. The final CDR3 position lacks the conserved phenylalanine or tryptophan, pointing to a likely read error. The chain uses TRBV5-1 and TRBJ1-5; D gene ambiguous. V lost 5 bases and J 4 bases, leaving 10 bases between the germline ends. The CDR3 length is 13 residues. Germline CDR1 and CDR2: SGHRS and YFSETQ. CDR3 bases: TGCGCCAGCAGTCTCGCGATAAATCAGCCCCAGCATCTT. Translating gives CASSLAINQPQHL.

The sample holds a few counts of this clonotype. The rearrangement uses TRBV12-3 or TRBV12-4 and TRBJ2-5; perhaps D is TRBD1 or TRBD2 (6 bases each). This CDR3 region has 16 residues. Trimming shortened V by 5 bases and J by 5 bases, and 21 bases separated the two germline ends. As DNA, the CDR3 is TGTGCCAGCAGTCCGCCATTTCCGGGGGCCGGGGAGACCCAGTACTTC. It codes for CASSPPFPGAGETQYF.

This clonotype was detected ten times or more. This sequence joins TRBV24-1 and TRBJ2-7, with D unresolved. CDR1 is KGHDR, CDR2 SFDVKD, per germline. This CDR3 has 9 amino acids. V gave up 9 bases and J gave up 6 bases, with 5 bases separating them. In nucleotides, the CDR3 is TGTGCCACCGTTACCGAGCAGTACTTC. Its protein product is CATVTEQYF.

This clonotype was seen at least ten times. The chain employs TRBV28 and TRBJ1-2; TRBD1 agrees at 9 bases. The CDR3 contains 17 residues. Trimming cost V 2 bases and J 2 bases; bases outside gene matches: 9. In germline, CDR1 is MDHEN, CDR2 SYDVKM. This chain's CDR3 is CASSLAGQGVWNYGYTF. The CDR3 DNA reads as TGTGCCAGCAGTTTAGCGGGACAGGGTGTATGGAACTATGGCTACACCTTC.

In its sample, this clonotype was seen once. V and J are TRBV28 and TRBJ2-7; no reliable D call. Trimming took off 3 bases at V and 1 base at J, with 19 bases between the two ends. CDR1 is MDHEN and CDR2 is SYDVKM in the germline V gene. The CDR3 sequence is 17 residues long. The CDR3 coding sequence is TGTGCCAGCAGTTTTCCCGTAGGCGCCGAGCATTCCTACGAGCAGTACTTC. Translation: CASSFPVGAEHSYEQYF.

This chain uses TRBV28 with TRBJ1-5; the D gene is possibly TRBD1 (6 bases). Germline-derived CDR1 and CDR2 are MDHEN and SYDVKM. There are 15 residues in the CDR3. V gave up 7 bases and J gave up 7 bases, with 20 bases separating them. CDR3 DNA sequence: TGTGCCAGCACTTCTGTGCGTGGGAGGGGGCAGCCCCAGCATTTT. This sequence encodes CASTSVRGRGQPQHF.